The subject of this entry is one T cell receptor beta chain. What it binds is unknown. TCRdb passed the RT-PCR reads through MiXCR, listing each CDR3 protein once. The table lists about 700,000 distinct CDR3 sequences, 14% of them singletons, with roughly 7.2% in the top ten. The CDR3 sequence is 14 residues long. Per the germline V gene, CDR1 is SGHTA and CDR2 is FQGNSA. V was pared by 5 bases and J by 6 bases, with 17 bases between. The record originates from a study of response to subunit inactivated influenza vaccine. Findings and caveats of the study: New T cells are recruited in small numbers by each seasonal influenza vaccination, according to the authors' suggestion.

The J gene is TRBJ2-7, the V gene TRBV7-2, with D possibly matching TRBD1 (5 bases). The source material was PBMCs from blood, sampled 14 to 15 days before vaccination. The clonotype was recovered from a man in his fifties who received an inactivated influenza vaccine. The chain's CDR3 is CASSLLLGVSEQYF. In DNA, the CDR3 is TGTGCCAGCAGCCTACTATTAGGGGTTAGCGAGCAGTACTTC.